The 25 T cell receptor beta chains presented below share a single source sample, sequenced in a study of blood T cell repertoires in COVID-19. Using immunoSEQ multiplex PCR, the repertoire was profiled, and TCRdb retains in-frame clones only, with some absent. Among 35,000 to 45,000 clones listed, roughly 81% were seen once. Sequencing used peripheral blood. Source of these receptors: a woman aged 65 to 85 in a cohort sampled during active COVID-19.

V gene TRBV28 combines with J gene TRBJ2-1; 10 bases are shared with TRBD2. The CDR3 consists of 15 residues. V shed 5 bases and J 8 bases; nucleotides not matched to a gene: 9. Germline CDR1 and CDR2: MDHEN and SYDVKM. DNA for the CDR3: TGTGCCAGCAGTAAGAGCGGGAGGGCCTTCCATGAGCAGTTCTTC. This encodes CASSKSGRAFHEQFF.

The rearrangement joins TRBV5-4 to TRBJ2-3; weak D call: TRBD2 (5 bases). CDR3 length equals 15 residues. In germline, CDR1 is SGHNT, CDR2 YYREEE (reference sequence). V lost 4 bases and J lost 0, with 12 bases in between. This CDR3 is CASSLDSSSTDTQYF. CDR3 bases: TGTGCCAGCAGCCTGGACTCGTCTAGCACAGATACGCAGTATTTT. Looking up the rest from reference TRBV5-4 and TRBJ2-3 gives the full variable domain: ETGVTQSPTHLIKTRGQQVTLRCSSQSGHNTVSWYQQALGQGPQFIFQYYREEENGRGNFPPRFSGLQFPNYSSELNVNALELDDSALYLCASSLDSSSTDTQYFGPGTRLTVL.

The J gene is TRBJ2-3, the V gene TRBV23-1; 7 bases align to TRBD1. TRBV23-1 is given ORF status, its function remaining uncertain. The CDR3 is 17 amino acids. Germline trimming cut 2 bases from V and 0 bases from J; bases unmatched to any gene: 8. The CDR3 loop is CASSQEGTDFSTDTQYF. CDR3 sequence (DNA): TGCGCCAGCAGTCAAGAGGGGACAGATTTTAGCACAGATACGCAGTATTTT.

The V call is TRBV27, the J call TRBJ2-7; possible D gene TRBD1, 5 bases. The germline V gene has CDR1 MNHEY and CDR2 SMNVEV (reference sequence). This CDR3 is 17 amino acids long. Trimming cost V 0 bases and J 0 bases, with 15 bases left between them. The CDR3 sequence: CASSLSGRIPTSYEQYF. CDR3 DNA sequence: TGTGCCAGCAGTTTATCGGGGCGGATCCCGACCTCCTACGAGCAGTACTTC.

The V and J genes are TRBV7-2 and TRBJ1-1, with 8 bases aligning to TRBD1. The V segment lost 4 bases and the J segment 3 bases; nucleotides outside the gene matches: 1. Looked up from germline, CDR1 is SGHTA and CDR2 is FQGNSA. The CDR3 is 13 amino acids. This chain's CDR3 is CASSSQGDTEAFF. In nucleotides, the CDR3 is TGTGCCAGCAGCTCACAGGGGGACACTGAAGCTTTCTTT.

This clone is a singleton in its sample. The V call is TRBV6-5, the J call TRBJ2-7; D is possibly TRBD2 (6 bases). V was clipped by 0 bases and J by 0 bases, with 9 bases between them. Germline V lookup: CDR1 MNHEY, CDR2 SVGAGI. The CDR3 has 15 amino acids. CDR3 amino acids: CASSYSEDYSYEQYF. The CDR3 DNA follows: TGTGCCAGCAGTTACTCGGAGGACTACTCCTACGAGCAGTACTTC.

J is TRBJ1-5 and V is TRBV7-2; D not resolved. The CDR3 runs 15 residues. Trimming pared 1 base from V and 2 bases from J, leaving 9 bases between. CDR1 SGHTA and CDR2 FQGNSA come from the germline V gene. DNA for the CDR3: TGTGCCAGCAGCTTAGGGTTCTCGGGCAATCAGCCCCAGCATTTT. It is translated as CASSLGFSGNQPQHF.

V gene TRBV5-1 combines with J gene TRBJ2-2; TRBD1 is a possible D gene (5 bases). CDR3 length: 15 amino acids. Trimming shortened V by 1 base and J by 2 bases, and 9 bases separated the two germline ends. Germline V CDR1 and CDR2: SGHRS, YFSETQ. CDR3 in DNA: TGCGCCAGCAGCTTGTGGCAGGGCAACACCGGGGAGCTGTTTTTT. Protein sequence: CASSLWQGNTGELFF.

This chain links TRBV6-5 with TRBJ1-1, with TRBD1 identical over 9 bases. CDR3 size: 16 residues. J was trimmed by 5 bases and V by 1 base; bases with no gene match: 8. The germline V gene has CDR1 MNHEY and CDR2 SVGAGI. Here the CDR3 DNA reads TGTGCCAGCAGTTACTGGGGCCGTGGACAGGGGACTGAAGCTTTCTTT. Protein product: CASSYWGRGQGTEAFF.

The chain employs TRBV27 and TRBJ2-3; D unclear. From germline, CDR1 is MNHEY and CDR2 SMNVEV (reference sequence). V lost 4 bases and J lost 6, with 8 bases in between. The CDR3 has 12 residues. CDR3 residues: CASSSSMDTQYF. The CDR3 nucleotides are TGTGCCAGCAGTTCATCTATGGATACGCAGTATTTT.

The rearrangement joins TRBV10-2 to TRBJ2-7; unclear D gene. The CDR3 contains 18 residues. The germline V gene encodes CDR1 WSHSY and CDR2 SAAADI. V was shortened by 4 bases and J by 5 bases, with 27 bases between the two germline ends. Here the CDR3 reads CASSGPYTYYGAVDEQYF. In nucleotides, the CDR3 is TGCGCCAGCAGTGGCCCATATACCTATTACGGTGCGGTGGACGAGCAGTACTTC.

The chain employs TRBV18 and TRBJ1-1; TRBD1 matches 8 bases. Trimming removed 6 bases from V and 4 bases from J; junction bases left unmatched: 10. The CDR3 totals 15 residues. In germline, CDR1 is KGHSH, CDR2 LQKENI. In DNA, the CDR3 is TGTGCCAGCTCCCTCGGGACAGGCCCTAGCACTGAAGCTTTCTTT. Protein: CASSLGTGPSTEAFF.

This chain links TRBV10-3 with TRBJ1-2; TRBD1 matches at 8 bases. CDR1 and CDR2 from the germline V gene are ENHRY and SYGVKD. The CDR3 length is 15 residues. After removal of 4 bases from V and 8 bases from J, the junction contained 12 bases not matched to a gene. This CDR3 reads CAISAGQGSKKGYTF. The CDR3 DNA is TGTGCCATCAGTGCCGGACAGGGATCTAAGAAGGGCTACACCTTC.

V usage is TRBV27 and J usage is TRBJ2-1, with 7 bases lining up with TRBD2. Germline V gene data show CDR1 as MNHEY and CDR2 as SMNVEV (reference sequence). CDR3 length: 14 amino acids. The J segment lost 5 bases and the V segment lost 2 bases, leaving 3 bases of the junction unmatched. The CDR3 DNA reads TGTGCCAGCAGTTTACTAGCGGTTAACAATGAGCAGTTCTTC. As protein: CASSLLAVNNEQFF.

The chain uses TRBV4-3 and TRBJ2-1; D unresolved. The V gene's germline CDR1 is LGHNA and CDR2 YSLEER. The CDR3 runs 15 residues. V lost 0 bases and J 0 bases, leaving 6 bases between the germline ends. Written as DNA, the CDR3 is TGCGCCAGCAGCCAAGACATCCCCTCCTACAATGAGCAGTTCTTC. Protein sequence: CASSQDIPSYNEQFF.

The chain has TRBV27 and TRBJ1-6; TRBD1 aligns across 10 bases. Germline V gene lookup returns CDR1 MNHEY and CDR2 SMNVEV (reference sequence). CDR3 length equals 16 residues. V lost 5 bases, J lost 6 bases, and 7 bases stayed unmatched. The DNA of the CDR3 is TGTGCCAGCAGTCCCTCCGGGACAGGGGCTAATTCACCCCTCCACTTT. It specifies CASSPSGTGANSPLHF.

Only one count was recorded for this clone. This chain joins TRBV11-2 and TRBJ2-1; D unclear. CDR1 and CDR2 (germline): SGHAT, FQNNGV. V lost 1 base, J lost 4 bases, and 5 bases lay in between. This CDR3 spans 13 amino acids. The CDR3 nucleotides read TGTGCCAGCAGCTTAGCTCTGTACAATGAGCAGTTCTTC. It codes for CASSLALYNEQFF.

This clone was seen a handful of times. This chain uses TRBV3-1 (or the pseudogene TRBV3-2) with TRBJ2-7, with 7 bases lining up with TRBD1. The V and J ends lost 0 bases and 6 bases, in that order; junction bases with no gene match: 2. The germline CDR1 and CDR2 sequences are LGHDT and YNNKEL (reference sequence). The CDR3 contains 13 residues. The CDR3 here is CASSQDDRAEQYF. The CDR3 coding sequence is TGTGCCAGCAGCCAAGACGACAGGGCCGAGCAGTACTTC.

The V gene is TRBV28, the J gene TRBJ2-5; possible D gene TRBD2, 6 bases. This CDR3 spans 12 amino acids. The germline CDR1 and CDR2 sequences are MDHEN and SYDVKM. V lost 10 bases, J lost 3 bases, and 12 bases lay in between. Here the CDR3 DNA reads TGTGCCACCCCGGGACTGAAAGAGACCCAGTACTTC. Protein product: CATPGLKETQYF.

This clone was observed once. The chain carries TRBV24-1 and TRBJ1-5; no clear D gene. Trimming cost V 9 bases and J 5 bases, with 13 bases left between them. This CDR3 region has 13 residues. Germline assignment: CDR1 KGHDR and CDR2 SFDVKD. As DNA, the CDR3 is TGTGCCACCCCCCCCGGGTCTTATCAGCCCCAGCATTTT. It codes for CATPPGSYQPQHF.

The chain carries TRBV7-2 and TRBJ1-5; 8 bases fit TRBD1. From germline, CDR1 is SGHTA and CDR2 FQGNSA. The CDR3 extends over 15 amino acids. Unmatched junction bases numbered 8, after V lost 2 bases and J lost 8 bases. In DNA form, the CDR3 reads TGTGCCAGCAGCTTAAACGGGCACAGGGGGGAGCCCCAGCATTTT. It translates to CASSLNGHRGEPQHF. Together with reference TRBV7-2 and TRBJ1-5, the CDR3 gives the full variable domain: GAGVSQSPSNKVTEKGKDVELRCDPISGHTALYWYRQSLGQGLEFLIYFQGNSAPDKSGLPSDRFSAERTGGSVSTLTIQRTQQEDSAVYLCASSLNGHRGEPQHFGDGTRLSIL.

Only one count was recorded for this clone. This chain's CDR3 is CSVGVVGGEQFF. The DNA for the CDR3 is TGCAGCGTTGGAGTAGTCGGCGGGGAGCAGTTCTTC. The chain joins TRBV29-1 to TRBJ2-1; D is possibly TRBD2 (5 bases). From germline, CDR1 is SQVTM and CDR2 ANQGSEA. Trimming shortened V by 4 bases and J by 10 bases, and 14 bases separated the two germline ends. The CDR3 covers 12 residues.

The chain couples TRBV7-2 to TRBJ2-1; 11 bases map to TRBD2. CDR3 length equals 15 residues. The germline V gene has CDR1 SGHTA and CDR2 FQGNSA. Losses at the gene ends were 5 bases for V and 10 bases for J; bases not matched to a gene: 10. CDR3 residues: CASSRTGTSGLEQFF. The CDR3 DNA reads TGTGCCAGCAGCCGGACCGGGACTAGCGGCTTGGAGCAGTTCTTC.

The CDR3 region has the DNA TGTGCCAGCAGCCCCCCCCCGGGACTAGCGTACTCAACTCCCTACGAGCAGTACTTC. This sequence encodes CASSPPPGLAYSTPYEQYF. V gene TRBV9 combines with J gene TRBJ2-7; 10 bases map to TRBD2. V gave up 4 bases and J gave up 2 bases; unmatched junction bases: 18. CDR3 size: 19 residues. CDR1 is SGDLS and CDR2 is YYNGEE in the germline V gene.

The chain links TRBV7-6 to TRBJ2-2, with D perhaps TRBD1 (6 bases). V was trimmed by 3 bases and J by 0 bases, leaving 11 bases between them. Germline CDR1 reads SGHVS; CDR2 reads FNYEAQ. The CDR3 totals 16 residues. The CDR3 DNA is TGTGCCAGCAGCTTTGGACAGTTCGCGAACACCGGGGAGCTGTTTTTT. Residues: CASSFGQFANTGELFF.